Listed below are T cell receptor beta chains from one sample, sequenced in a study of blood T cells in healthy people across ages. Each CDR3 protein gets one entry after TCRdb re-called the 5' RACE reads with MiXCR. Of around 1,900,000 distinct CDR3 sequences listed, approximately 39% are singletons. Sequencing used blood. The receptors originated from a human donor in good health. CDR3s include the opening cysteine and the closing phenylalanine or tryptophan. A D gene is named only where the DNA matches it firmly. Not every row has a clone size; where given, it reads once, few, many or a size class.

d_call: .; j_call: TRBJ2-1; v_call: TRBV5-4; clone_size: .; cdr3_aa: CAGSLGDGASRGQFF; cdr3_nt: TGTGCCGGCAGCTTGGGTGATGGGGCCTCTCGAGGGCAGTTCTTC
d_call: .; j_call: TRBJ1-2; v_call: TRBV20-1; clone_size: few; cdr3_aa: CSAQDRLYGYTF; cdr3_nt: TGCAGTGCTCAAGACAGGCTCTATGGCTACACCTTC
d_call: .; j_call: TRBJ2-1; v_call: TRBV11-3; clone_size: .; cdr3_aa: CAGSFSVRREQFF; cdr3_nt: TGTGCCGGCAGCTTCTCCGTTCGGCGCGAGCAGTTCTTC
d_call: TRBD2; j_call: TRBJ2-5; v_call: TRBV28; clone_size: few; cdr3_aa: CASRWGGQETQYF; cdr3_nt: TGTGCCAGCAGATGGGGGGGACAAGAGACCCAGTACTTC
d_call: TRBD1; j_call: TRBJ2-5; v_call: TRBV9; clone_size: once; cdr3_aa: CASSSPGQAQETQYF; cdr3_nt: TGTGCCAGCAGCTCGCCGGGACAGGCTCAAGAGACCCAGTACTTC
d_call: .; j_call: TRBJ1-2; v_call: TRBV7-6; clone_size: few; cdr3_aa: CASSPSRGPSNYGYTF; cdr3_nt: TGTGCCAGCAGCCCTAGTAGGGGACCTTCTAACTATGGCTACACCTTC
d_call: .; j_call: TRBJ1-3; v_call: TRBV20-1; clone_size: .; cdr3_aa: CSASGPGDLSGNTIYF; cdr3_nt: TGCAGTGCATCGGGTCCGGGGGATCTCTCTGGAAACACCATATATTTT
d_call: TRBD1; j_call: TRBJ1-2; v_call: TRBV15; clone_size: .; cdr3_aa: CAASTNRGIGYGYTF; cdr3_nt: TGTGCCGCCAGCACGAACAGGGGTATCGGCTATGGCTACACCTTC
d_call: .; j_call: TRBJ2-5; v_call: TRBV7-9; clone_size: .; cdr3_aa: CASSFTMTGGGETQYF; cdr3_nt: TGTGCCAGCAGCTTCACAATGACAGGCGGAGGGGAGACCCAGTACTTC
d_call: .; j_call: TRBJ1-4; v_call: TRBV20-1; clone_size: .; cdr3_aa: CSVRRTANEKLFF; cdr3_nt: TGCAGTGTTAGAAGGACAGCAAATGAAAAACTGTTTTTT
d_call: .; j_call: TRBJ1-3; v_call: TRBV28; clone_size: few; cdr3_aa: CASYGTSTIYF; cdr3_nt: TGTGCCAGCTACGGGACAAGCACCATATATTTT
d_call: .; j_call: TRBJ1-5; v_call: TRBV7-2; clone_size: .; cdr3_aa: CVSSPARAGNQPQHF; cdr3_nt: TGTGTCAGCAGCCCAGCGAGGGCAGGGAATCAGCCCCAGCATTTT
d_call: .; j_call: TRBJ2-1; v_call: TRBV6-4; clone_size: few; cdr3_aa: CASSDFSGRQFF; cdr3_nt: TGTGCCAGCAGTGACTTTTCCGGTAGGCAGTTCTTC